Listed below are T cell receptor beta chains from one sample, sequenced in a study of blood T cell repertoires in COVID-19. TCRdb's table, derived via immunoSEQ multiplex PCR, lists solely in-frame clones and lacks some. The repertoire holds around 250,000 clones, with 65% to 90% as singletons. Material: PBMCs or T cells enriched from blood (not recorded which). These receptors all stem from a woman aged 45 to 65 with acute COVID-19. Both conserved end residues are part of each CDR3. A D gene is named only where the DNA matches it firmly. Where a row states a size, it is once, few, many or the class of an expanded clone; other rows omit it.

D | size | J | V | DNA | CDR3
TRBD2 | NA | TRBJ2-3 | TRBV30 | TGTGCCTGGAGTGTACTAGCGGGGGGCACAGATACGCAGTATTTT | CAWSVLAGGTDTQYF
NA | NA | TRBJ1-2 | TRBV6-2/TRBV6-3 | TGTGCCAGCAGCGTCGACAGCAACTATGGCTACACCTTC | CASSVDSNYGYTF
TRBD1 | NA | TRBJ2-2 | TRBV29-1 | TGCAGCGTTGGACAGGGCTCCGGGGAGCTGTTTTTT | CSVGQGSGELFF
NA | once | TRBJ1-2 | TRBV6-5 | TGTGCCAGCAGAGATACAGGGCGAGGCTACACCTTC | CASRDTGRGYTF
TRBD2 | NA | TRBJ2-7 | TRBV7-9 | TGTGCCAGCAGCTTGCGTAGCGGGGGGGACTACGAGCAGTACTTC | CASSLRSGGDYEQYF
NA | once | TRBJ1-1 | TRBV28 | TGTGCCAGCAGTACGGGGAGTATGAACACTGAAGCTTTCTTT | CASSTGSMNTEAFF
NA | NA | TRBJ1-1 | TRBV7-8 | TGTGCCAGCAGCCCCTCGTCGTCGGGAAACACTGAAGCTTTCTTT | CASSPSSSGNTEAFF
NA | NA | TRBJ1-2 | TRBV4-3 | TGCGCCAGCAGCCAAGTCCTGAGCTATGGCTACACCTTC | CASSQVLSYGYTF
NA | NA | TRBJ1-4 | TRBV5-1 | TGCGCCAGCAGCCCCGCGGGGGGGCTGGGTGAAAAACTGTTTTTT | CASSPAGGLGEKLFF
TRBD1 | NA | TRBJ1-1 | TRBV19 | TGTGCCAGTAGTACACGGGACAGGCGTGCCACTGAAGCTTTCTTT | CASSTRDRRATEAFF
NA | NA | TRBJ1-1 | TRBV29-1 | TGCAGCGCCATGGGGGCAGGAGAGAACACTGAAGCTTTCTTT | CSAMGAGENTEAFF
NA | few | TRBJ1-1 | TRBV7-6 | TGTGCCAGCAGCTCCAAAGCGGGGATCGGTGGCAATGAAGCTTTCTTT | CASSSKAGIGGNEAFF
NA | NA | TRBJ1-5 | TRBV27 | TGTGCCAGCAGTTTTGTCGACATCGGGGGGGATCAGCCCCAGCATTTT | CASSFVDIGGDQPQHF
TRBD1 | NA | TRBJ1-1 | TRBV27 | TGTGCCAGCAGTTTTACAGGGGAACGGACTGAAGCTTTCTTT | CASSFTGERTEAFF
TRBD1 | NA | TRBJ1-3 | TRBV18 | TGTGCCAGCTCATATGGACAGGCCGACTCTGGAAACACCATATATTTT | CASSYGQADSGNTIYF
TRBD1 | NA | TRBJ1-2 | TRBV30 | TGTGCCGGTCCTTCGTTGGGACAGGAGCCCTATGGCTACACCTTC | CAGPSLGQEPYGYTF
NA | NA | TRBJ2-6 | TRBV18 | TGTGCCAGCTCACCCCAGGCGAACTCTGGGGCCAACGTCCTGACTTTC | CASSPQANSGANVLTF
NA | NA | TRBJ1-1 | TRBV5-1 | TGCGCCAGCAGCTCCCCAGGTGAACCTTTCTTT | CASSSPGEPFF
TRBD1 | NA | TRBJ2-3 | TRBV30 | TGTGCCTGGAGTTGGAAAGGTCCGGGGACAGGGGGTACGGATACGCAGTATTTT | CAWSWKGPGTGGTDTQYF
TRBD2 | NA | TRBJ2-1 | TRBV4-3 | TGCGCCAGCAGCCAAGATCGCGCGGGGGGGTTCGGAAGCTCCTACAATGAGCAGTTCTTC | CASSQDRAGGFGSSYNEQFF
TRBD1 | NA | TRBJ1-1 | TRBV5-3 | TGTGCCAGAAGCTCGAGGCAATCACACGAACAGGGGGCCGGTACTGAAGCTTTCTTT | CARSSRQSHEQGAGTEAFF
NA | once | TRBJ1-1 | TRBV3-1/TRBV3-2 | TGTGCCAGCAGCCGGGGGGAGAACACTGAAGCTTTCTTT | CASSRGENTEAFF
TRBD1 | NA | TRBJ1-1 | TRBV6-5 | TGTGCCAGCAGACTCTCGACAGGGGACACTGAAGCTTTCTTT | CASRLSTGDTEAFF
NA | NA | TRBJ2-7 | TRBV6-5 | TGTGCCAGCAGTAGGGGGTCCTACGAGCAGTACTTC | CASSRGSYEQYF
NA | NA | TRBJ1-5 | TRBV19 | TGTGCCAGTAGTATATCGTCCGCGCAACAGCCCCAGCATTTT | CASSISSAQQPQHF
NA | NA | TRBJ1-3 | TRBV18 | TGTGCCAGCTCACCGAATGACAGAAGCTCTGGAAACACCATATATTTT | CASSPNDRSSGNTIYF
NA | NA | TRBJ1-2 | TRBV7-6 | TGTGCCAGCAGCGCGACAGCTCTGGGTGGCTACACCTTC | CASSATALGGYTF
TRBD1 | NA | TRBJ1-2 | TRBV5-4 | TGTGCCAGCAGCTTGGGGGACAGGGCTGGCTACACCTTC | CASSLGDRAGYTF
TRBD1 | NA | TRBJ2-2 | TRBV10-3 | TGTGCCATCACCCGGGACAGGGGGCAGGGGGAGCTGTTTTTT | CAITRDRGQGELFF
TRBD2 | NA | TRBJ2-7 | TRBV7-2 | TGTGCCAGCAGCCGTTGGACTAGCGGGGGGGCCAGCCTCTACGAGCAGTACTTC | CASSRWTSGGASLYEQYF
TRBD1 | NA | TRBJ2-1 | TRBV25-1 | TGTGCCAGCAGCCGGGACAGGGGGGATGAGCAGTTCTTC | CASSRDRGDEQFF
NA | once | TRBJ1-2 | TRBV6-5 | TGTGCCAGCAGCTCTAGACAGACTAACTATGGCTACACCTTC | CASSSRQTNYGYTF
TRBD2 | NA | TRBJ2-7 | TRBV11-2 | TGTGCCAGCAGCTTAGGGGGTAGCGGGGGATCCTCCTACGAGCAGTACTTC | CASSLGGSGGSSYEQYF
NA | NA | TRBJ2-3 | TRBV6-6 | TGTGCCAGCAGCCCAACCGGGTTGGCAGATACGCAGTATTTT | CASSPTGLADTQYF
TRBD2 | NA | TRBJ2-1 | TRBV6-2/TRBV6-3 | TGTGCCAGCAGTACTCAAGTAGCGGGGGGGTGGAATAATGAGCAGTTCTTC | CASSTQVAGGWNNEQFF
NA | NA | TRBJ1-1 | TRBV11-2 | TGTGCCAGCAGCTCAGGTCACGGCACTGAAGCTTTCTTT | CASSSGHGTEAFF
NA | NA | TRBJ1-5 | TRBV6-6 | TGTGCCAGCCTTTCTAATGGTTATCAGCCCCAGCATTTT | CASLSNGYQPQHF
TRBD1 | NA | TRBJ1-4 | TRBV6-1 | TGTGCCAGCAGTGAGGGGACAGCGAATGAAAAACTGTTTTTT | CASSEGTANEKLFF
TRBD1 | NA | TRBJ1-4 | TRBV19 | TGTGCCAGTAGTCTCAAAACCGGGACAGGGGTCGAAAAACTGTTTTTT | CASSLKTGTGVEKLFF
NA | NA | TRBJ1-5 | TRBV21-1 | TGTGCCAGTTCGAGGCGAGTGATTTTCCCTAGCAATCAGCCCCAGCATTTT | CASSRRVIFPSNQPQHF
NA | once | TRBJ1-2 | TRBV20-1 | TGCAGTGCGCCAGGAGGCTATGGCTACACCTTC | CSAPGGYGYTF
TRBD1 | NA | TRBJ2-5 | TRBV14 | TGTGCCAGCAGCCACCGCCGGGTTGAGGGGGCTATTCAAGAGACCCAGTACTTC | CASSHRRVEGAIQETQYF
NA | NA | TRBJ2-1 | TRBV14 | TGTGCCAGCAGCCAAGATCCCCCGGGTTTGGGTGAGCAGTTCTTC | CASSQDPPGLGEQFF
NA | few | TRBJ1-3 | TRBV20-1 | TGCAGTGCAAAACAGGGAAACACCATATATTTT | CSAKQGNTIYF
TRBD1 | NA | TRBJ1-3 | TRBV5-1 | TGCGCCAGCAGCCGACAGGGGGCAAGGGGAAACACCATATATTTT | CASSRQGARGNTIYF
TRBD1 | NA | TRBJ1-5 | TRBV19 | TGTGCCAGTAGTATAATAGGGACAGGGAATCAGCCCCAGCATTTT | CASSIIGTGNQPQHF
NA | once | TRBJ1-5 | TRBV19 | TGTGCCAGTAGTATGATGGGGTTGGGGGGGGAGCCCCAGCATTTT | CASSMMGLGGEPQHF